Shown below are 31 T cell receptor beta chains from a single sample sequenced in a study of T cell responses to AZD1222 COVID-19 vaccine. Assay: immunoSEQ multiplex PCR; the TCRdb copy retains only in-frame clones and omits some. The sample shows approximately 130,000 clones, about 89% of them seen only once. Sequencing used peripheral blood, obtained on day 0 of MenACWY control vaccination. These receptors all come from an adult in good health.

The table lists this clone with a count of one. The V gene is TRBV7-2, the J gene TRBJ1-5; D is possibly TRBD1 (5 bases). The ends were cut back, 2 bases at V and 0 bases at J, with 11 bases in the middle. The CDR3 spans 16 residues. The V gene's germline CDR1 is SGHTA and CDR2 FQGNSA. In nucleotides, the CDR3 is TGTGCCAGCAGCTTAATTGCAGGGATTAGCAATCAGCCCCAGCATTTT. Amino acids: CASSLIAGISNQPQHF.

The gene calls are TRBV27 and TRBJ2-1; TRBD2 matches 9 bases. This CDR3 comprises 16 residues. The J segment lost 5 bases and the V segment lost 6 bases, leaving 11 bases of the junction unmatched. In germline, CDR1 is MNHEY, CDR2 SMNVEV (reference sequence). CDR3 sequence: CASRGLATLLNNEQFF. For the CDR3, the DNA is TGTGCCAGCAGAGGACTAGCGACCCTACTCAACAATGAGCAGTTCTTC.

The chain links TRBV2 to TRBJ2-7; 7 bases line up with TRBD1. Germline-derived CDR1 and CDR2 are SNHLY and FYNNEI. The CDR3 loop spans 18 amino acids. V trimming: 6 bases; J trimming: 0 bases; junction bases outside the gene matches: 17. CDR3 loop: CASSRDRRTGVSSYEQYF. CDR3 DNA: TGTGCCAGCAGCAGAGACCGCCGAACAGGGGTCAGCTCCTACGAGCAGTACTTC.

The rearrangement links TRBV4-2 to TRBJ1-3; a weak D match, TRBD1 (6 bases). CDR1 is LGHNA and CDR2 is YNFKEQ in the germline V gene. The CDR3 runs to 15 residues. V shed 0 bases and J shed 7 bases, with 13 bases lying between them. CDR3 protein: CASSQDETGRNTIYF. The CDR3 DNA reads as TGTGCCAGCAGCCAAGATGAGACAGGTCGGAACACCATATATTTT.

The V call is TRBV2, the J call TRBJ2-5, with 11 bases matching TRBD2. The CDR3 consists of 17 residues. The germline CDR1 and CDR2 sequences are SNHLY and FYNNEI. J was trimmed by 6 bases and V by 1 base; bases with no gene match: 10. The CDR3 protein is CASSEGGSGRAGQTQYF. As DNA, the CDR3 is TGTGCCAGCAGTGAAGGCGGTAGCGGGAGGGCCGGGCAGACCCAGTACTTC.

The sample holds one count of this clone. V gene TRBV6-2 or TRBV6-3 combines with J gene TRBJ1-2; D gene unclear. Germline loops: CDR1 MNHEY, CDR2 SVGEGT. V was pared by 2 bases and J by 6 bases, with 16 bases between. This CDR3 has 15 amino acids. The CDR3 DNA follows: TGTGCCAGCAGTTACCCCCCTTCTGGGGTTGATGGCTACACCTTC. Protein: CASSYPPSGVDGYTF.

The CDR3 region is CASSSGTGGVNTEAFF. The DNA of the CDR3 is TGTGCCAGCAGCTCCGGGACAGGGGGCGTTAACACTGAAGCTTTCTTT. This sequence joins TRBV5-6 and TRBJ1-1, with 12 bases matching TRBD1. CDR3 length equals 16 residues. With V trimmed by 3 bases and J by 2 bases, 5 bases remained unmatched. Looked up from germline, CDR1 is SGHDT and CDR2 is YYEEEE.

This chain uses TRBV12-3 or TRBV12-4 with TRBJ2-1, with D perhaps matching TRBD2 (6 bases). V was cut by 4 bases and J by 9 bases, with 13 bases left in between. The CDR3 totals 13 residues. The CDR3 reads CASSSTGAGEQFF. DNA for the CDR3: TGTGCCAGCAGTTCCACGGGAGCAGGTGAGCAGTTCTTC.

The rearrangement uses TRBV7-9 and TRBJ2-6; D gene ambiguous. V lost 5 bases to trimming and J lost 2 bases, with 4 bases between them. Germline V lookup: CDR1 SEHNR, CDR2 FQNEAQ (reference sequence). The CDR3 has 13 residues. The CDR3 DNA reads as TGTGCCAGCAGCCCCACTGGGGCCAACGTCCTGACTTTC. This gives the protein CASSPTGANVLTF. Variable domain in full (rest from reference TRBV7-9 and TRBJ2-6): DTGVSQNPRHKITKRGQNVTFRCDPISEHNRLYWYRQTLGQGPEFLTYFQNEAQLEKSRLLSDRFSAERPKGSFSTLEIQRTEQGDSAMYLCASSPTGANVLTFGAGSRLTVL.

The chain has TRBV30 and TRBJ2-5, with TRBD2 identical over 9 bases. The CDR3 contains 13 residues. CDR1 GTSNPN and CDR2 SVGIG come from the germline V gene (reference sequence). J lost 5 bases, V lost 2 bases, and 3 bases had no gene match. CDR3 DNA sequence: TGTGCCTGGAGTTTTGCGGGAGGGGAGACCCAGTACTTC. Protein: CAWSFAGGETQYF.

V usage is TRBV6-1 and J usage is TRBJ2-5, with a possible D match to TRBD2 (5 bases). Germline loops: CDR1 MNHNS, CDR2 SASEGT. The CDR3 consists of 15 residues. With 2 bases removed from V and 2 bases from J, the gap between germline ends came to 12 bases. The CDR3 bases are TGTGCCAGCAGTGAATGGTACAGCGGACAAGAGACCCAGTACTTC. Amino acids: CASSEWYSGQETQYF.

V gene TRBV10-3 combines with J gene TRBJ1-2, with 9 bases matching TRBD1. The CDR3 is 14 amino acids. Germline V gene data show CDR1 as ENHRY and CDR2 as SYGVKD. V lost 5 bases and J lost 4; bases outside the gene matches: 5. The CDR3 DNA reads as TGTGCCATCAGTAACAGGGGGCCGACCTATGGCTACACCTTC. Its protein is CAISNRGPTYGYTF.

The chain couples TRBV11-2 to TRBJ2-1; TRBD2 agrees at 7 bases. The junction had 14 bases not matched to a gene; V was cut back by 3 bases and J by 6 bases. Germline CDR1 reads SGHAT; CDR2 reads FQNNGV. CDR3 length equals 17 residues. For the CDR3, the DNA is TGTGCCAGCAGCTTCCTAGCGGAGCCATTGCCCAGCAATGAGCAGTTCTTC. Translating gives CASSFLAEPLPSNEQFF.

The V gene is TRBV5-4, the J gene TRBJ2-5; maybe TRBD2 (6 bases). V gave up 4 bases and J gave up 5 bases, with 15 bases separating them. CDR1 is SGHNT, CDR2 YYREEE, per germline (reference sequence). This CDR3 is 14 amino acids long. The CDR3 region has the DNA TGTGCCAGCAGCGACTACAAGGCGGGGGAGACCCAGTACTTC. Amino acid sequence: CASSDYKAGETQYF.

The chain uses TRBV11-2 and TRBJ2-7, with a possible D match to TRBD1 (6 bases). CDR3 length: 15 residues. Germline CDR1 reads SGHAT; CDR2 reads FQNNGV. Between the trimmed V and J ends, which lost 1 base and 2 bases, there was a span of 12 bases. In DNA form, the CDR3 reads TGTGCCAGCAGCTTAGTTTCCCAGGGGACCTACGAGCAGTACTTC. This sequence encodes CASSLVSQGTYEQYF.

This clone was detected a few times. CDR3 sequence reads: CASSSLDTPGQVFNQPQHF. As DNA, the CDR3 is TGTGCCAGCAGCTCCCTCGACACCCCGGGACAGGTTTTCAATCAGCCCCAGCATTTT. This rearrangement joins TRBV5-8 to TRBJ1-5, with TRBD1 identical over 8 bases. The germline V gene encodes CDR1 SGHTS and CDR2 YDEGEE. The J segment lost 3 bases and the V segment lost 3 bases, leaving 17 bases of the junction unmatched. There are 19 residues in the CDR3.

This clone has just one count. This chain uses TRBV5-1 with TRBJ1-1, with a weak D call TRBD1 (5 bases). There are 13 residues in the CDR3. Trimming removed 4 bases from V and 3 bases from J, with 10 bases in between. Germline V gene lookup returns CDR1 SGHRS and CDR2 YFSETQ. CDR3: CASSPSGDTEAFF. CDR3 DNA: TGCGCCAGCAGCCCTTCGGGGGACACTGAAGCTTTCTTT.

The chain joins TRBV11-3 to TRBJ2-2; TRBD1 matches 9 bases. With V trimmed by 7 bases and J by 4 bases, 10 bases remained unmatched. The CDR3 runs 16 residues. Per the germline V gene, CDR1 is SGHNT and CDR2 is YENEEA. Written as DNA, the CDR3 is TGTGCCAGCACCCCGGGGACAGGGACCTTCACCGGGGAGCTGTTTTTT. Translation gives CASTPGTGTFTGELFF.

The CDR3 DNA is TGCAGCGTCAAACCCTCGGGGGGCCCAGACAATGAGCAGTTCTTC. Encoded protein: CSVKPSGGPDNEQFF. V is TRBV29-1 and J is TRBJ2-1, with a weak D call TRBD2 (7 bases). V dropped 6 bases and J dropped 5 bases, with 20 bases sitting between them. This CDR3 region has 15 residues. Per the germline V gene, CDR1 is SQVTM and CDR2 is ANQGSEA.

The gene calls are TRBV6-2 or TRBV6-3 and TRBJ2-3; 9 bases map to TRBD2. V dropped 0 bases and J dropped 6; count of bases not matched to a gene: 7. The CDR3 spans 16 residues. CDR1 is MNHEY and CDR2 is SVGEGT in the germline V gene. CDR3: CASSYSWREGQDTQYF. DNA for the CDR3: TGTGCCAGCAGTTACTCTTGGCGGGAGGGCCAGGATACGCAGTATTTT.

The chain carries TRBV5-8 and TRBJ1-2; D unclear. Germline CDR1 SGHTS, CDR2 YDEGEE. The length of the CDR3 is 15 residues. V lost 1 base to trimming and J lost 8 bases, with 18 bases between them. This CDR3 reads CASSLPGVQYVGYTF. CDR3 sequence (DNA): TGTGCCAGCAGCTTGCCCGGGGTCCAGTATGTAGGCTACACCTTC.

The chain is built from TRBV3-1 (or the pseudogene TRBV3-2) and TRBJ2-5, with TRBD2 matching over 10 bases. With V trimmed by 0 bases and J by 14 bases, 9 bases remained unmatched. The CDR3 contains 14 residues. Looked up from germline, CDR1 is LGHDT and CDR2 is YNNKEL (reference sequence). CDR3 sequence reads: CASSQDKVAGGEYF. The CDR3 DNA reads TGTGCCAGCAGCCAAGATAAAGTAGCGGGAGGAGAATACTTC.

V usage is TRBV6-2 or TRBV6-3 and J usage is TRBJ2-7; D gene ambiguous. The CDR3 length is 12 residues. Trimming took off 2 bases at V and 6 bases at J, with 8 bases between the two ends. The germline gives CDR1 MNHEY, CDR2 SVGEGT. CDR3 nucleotides: TGTGCCAGCAGTTACCCCACGGGCGAGCAGTACTTC. Residues: CASSYPTGEQYF.

This clone has a handful of counts. The chain joins TRBV10-3 to TRBJ2-3; 11 bases agree with TRBD2. Trimming removed 4 bases from V and 4 bases from J; junction bases left unmatched: 4. Per the germline V gene, CDR1 is ENHRY and CDR2 is SYGVKD. This CDR3 is built from 15 residues. CDR3 sequence: CAISGGLAVADTQYF. In DNA form, the CDR3 reads TGTGCCATCAGTGGGGGACTAGCGGTGGCAGATACGCAGTATTTT.

This chain joins TRBV6-5 and TRBJ2-7; 12 bases map to TRBD2. The CDR3 runs 15 residues. Trimming removed 6 bases from V and 6 bases from J; junction bases left unmatched: 9. Per germline, CDR1 MNHEY and CDR2 SVGAGI. The CDR3 region has the DNA TGTGCCAGCAGCTCCCTAGCGGGAGGGCCGTCCGAGCAGTACTTC. It encodes CASSSLAGGPSEQYF.

V usage is TRBV5-1 and J usage is TRBJ1-3, with D tentatively TRBD1 (6 bases). The CDR3 runs to 16 residues. The V gene's germline CDR1 is SGHRS and CDR2 YFSETQ. The ends were cut back, 1 base at V and 1 base at J, with 12 bases in the middle. The CDR3 DNA reads TGCGCCAGCAGCTTGTCCTCTACAGGGTCTGGAAACACCATATATTTT. Translated, it gives CASSLSSTGSGNTIYF.

This clone was counted between two and nine times. The rearrangement uses TRBV20-1 and TRBJ2-7, with 7 bases aligning to TRBD2. The CDR3 sequence is 12 residues long. The ends lost 3 bases at V and 4 bases at J; junction bases unmatched: 3. Per germline, CDR1 DFQATT and CDR2 SNEGSKA (reference sequence). The CDR3: CSASRREYEQYF. The DNA of the CDR3 is TGCAGTGCTAGTCGGCGGGAGTACGAGCAGTACTTC.

The V and J genes are TRBV6-2 or TRBV6-3 and TRBJ2-7; D is undetermined. The germline V gene has CDR1 MNHEY and CDR2 SVGEGT. The length of the CDR3 is 12 residues. The V and J ends lost 2 bases and 2 bases respectively, with 4 bases between them. DNA of the CDR3: TGTGCCAGCAGTTACCTTGCCTACGAGCAGTACTTC. Encoded protein: CASSYLAYEQYF.

The rearrangement links TRBV5-4 to TRBJ1-6; TRBD1 aligns across 8 bases. The ends lost 4 bases at V and 3 bases at J; junction bases unmatched: 3. This CDR3 is 15 amino acids long. Looked up from germline, CDR1 is SGHNT and CDR2 is YYREEE (reference sequence). This CDR3 reads CASSEGQVYNSPLHF. DNA for the CDR3: TGTGCCAGCAGCGAGGGACAGGTCTATAATTCACCCCTCCACTTT.

The chain couples TRBV19 to TRBJ2-2; D is ambiguous. V shed 7 bases and J shed 5 bases, with 8 bases lying between them. The CDR3 length is 12 residues. In germline, CDR1 is LNHDA, CDR2 SQIVND (reference sequence). The CDR3 DNA sequence: TGTGCCAGTATTAGTCCGACCGGGGAGCTGTTTTTT. The encoded protein is CASISPTGELFF.

The V call is TRBV9, the J call TRBJ1-1; D is unresolved. The CDR3 covers 12 residues. The germline V gene encodes CDR1 SGDLS and CDR2 YYNGEE. V lost 3 bases and J 6 bases, leaving 9 bases between the germline ends. For the CDR3, the DNA is TGTGCCAGCAGCGGGGTAAATCCTGAAGCTTTCTTT. Its protein product is CASSGVNPEAFF.